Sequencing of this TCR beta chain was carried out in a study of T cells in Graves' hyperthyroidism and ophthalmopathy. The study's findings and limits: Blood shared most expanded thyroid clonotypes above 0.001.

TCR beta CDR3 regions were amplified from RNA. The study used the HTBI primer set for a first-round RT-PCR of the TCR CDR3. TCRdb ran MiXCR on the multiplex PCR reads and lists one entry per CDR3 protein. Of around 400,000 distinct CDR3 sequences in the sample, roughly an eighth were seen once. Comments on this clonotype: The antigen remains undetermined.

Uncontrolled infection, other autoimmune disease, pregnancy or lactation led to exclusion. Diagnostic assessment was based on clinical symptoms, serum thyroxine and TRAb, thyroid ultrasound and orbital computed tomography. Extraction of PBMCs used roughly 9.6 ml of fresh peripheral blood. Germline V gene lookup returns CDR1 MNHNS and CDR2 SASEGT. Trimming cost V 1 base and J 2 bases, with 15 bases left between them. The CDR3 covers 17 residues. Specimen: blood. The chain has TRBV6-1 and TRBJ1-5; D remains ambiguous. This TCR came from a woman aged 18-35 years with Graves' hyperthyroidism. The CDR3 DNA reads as TGTGCCAGCAGTGAAGAAGCCTGGGATCACGGCAATCAGCCCCAGCATTTT. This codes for CASSEEAWDHGNQPQHF.